A single T cell receptor beta chain is shown here with its context. Its antigen is not identified. The naive CD8 subset, CD45RO-negative cells positively selected for CCR7, excluded terminally differentiated effector memory CD45RA+ cells. This sample is drawn from a study of shared clonotypes between healthy human individuals. General study results and limits: Naive subsets generally exceeded memory subsets in estimated richness.

It was across several immunoSEQ plates that each subset's genomic DNA was evenly split. Original methodology: Junction-only sequences without quality scores came from ImmunoSEQ, so filtering differed. Here immunoSEQ multiplex PCR was the method, and the copy in TCRdb shows in-frame clones only, minus some. V, J and clone size derive from that table, while D and trimming were established from the DNA sequence. In the table there are about 1.9 million clones, 93% of which are singletons. V dropped 1 base and J dropped 7; count of bases not matched to a gene: 5. CDR1 is SGHTA and CDR2 is FQGNSA in the germline V gene. The CDR3 contains 16 residues.

Sequencing input: naive CD8+ T cells from PBMCs. The J gene is TRBJ2-2, the V gene TRBV7-2; TRBD2 matches at 11 bases. This receptor was identified in a man aged 18 to 29 in good health. Some clones in this sample may be carry-over from other donors' samples. CDR3 residues: CASSLGGSGRDGELFF. The CDR3 DNA sequence: TGTGCCAGCAGCTTAGGTGGTAGCGGGAGGGACGGGGAGCTGTTTTTT.